Described below is a single T cell receptor (beta chain) sequence and its context. It has no known antigen specificity. Per-base qualities were not stored, and no clone one base away is much larger. The method behind the library was PCR. Reads for this sample came from an Illumina HiSeq 2500. TCR library preparation used molecular barcoding, with unique molecular identifiers applied to normalize quantification of the TCRbeta repertoire. The public reads were reanalyzed by TCRdb: fastp trimming at Q25, MiXCR alignment, in-frame beta chains only. Every entry covers one CDR3 protein and lists the most common genes and DNA from its rows. The sample has around 360,000 distinct CDR3 sequences on record, about a tenth of them singletons. The ten biggest clones cover approximately 2.3% of the sample. The germline V gene provides CDR1 LGHNA and CDR2 YSLEER. The germline V end is reduced by 0 bases and the J end by 6 bases; junction bases left unmatched: 14. The CDR3 spans 19 residues, from the cysteine through the phenylalanine. Only the CDR3 region is kept as DNA, spanning 57 bases read in frame from base 1.

The sample originates from a study of T-cell reconstitution after alpha-beta-depleted transplantation in children (dated by TCRdb to the mid-2010s). Describing the broader study: The study quantitatively tracked T-cell immune reconstitution after TCRalphabeta/CD19-depleted allogeneic hematopoietic cell transplantation in children using TCR repertoire profiling.

Specimen: PBMCs from the stem cell graft donor, collected from the stem cell graft. The sequence joins TRBV4-3 to TRBJ2-3, with 11 bases matching TRBD2. This clonotype originated in a human donor who donated a stem cell graft to a child with acute lymphoblastic leukemia. The base sequence is TGCGCCAGCAGCCAAGATAAGGAAAAGCTAGCGGGAGGAGGGGATACGCAGTATTTT. Its protein product is CASSQDKEKLAGGGDTQYF.